The source of this T cell receptor beta chain is a study of shared clonotypes between healthy human individuals. Approximately 100 million PBMCs per unsorted sample were used for genomic DNA. Broader study findings: Tissue TCR repertoires likely differ from these blood-only repertoires. Clonotype sharing among donors was expected to depend on sequencing depth.

Profiling relied on immunoSEQ multiplex PCR, and the TCRdb table lists in-frame clones only, not all of them. The repertoire holds fewer than 650,000 clones, with around 80% as singletons. V shed 8 bases, J shed 4 bases, and the junction held 6 bases outside the gene matches. The germline V gene has CDR1 MNHEY and CDR2 SMNVEV (reference sequence). The CDR3 is made up of 14 amino acids. As for this clone: What it binds is not known.

The source material was PBMCs. This clonotype was obtained from a woman aged 40 to 50 in good health. Some clones in this sample may be carry-over from other donors' samples. The chain uses TRBV27 and TRBJ1-1, with TRBD1 identical over 11 bases. The CDR3 spells CASGPGTGGTEAFF. In nucleotides, the CDR3 is TGTGCCAGCGGCCCCGGGACAGGGGGCACTGAAGCTTTCTTT.